The TCR beta chain described here comes from a study of response to subunit inactivated influenza vaccine. This clonotype was counted between two and nine times. TCRdb reprocessed the RT-PCR reads with MiXCR, giving one entry per CDR3 protein. Of hundreds of thousands of distinct CDR3 sequences listed, 12% to 15% are singletons. Germline CDR1 is SGHTA and CDR2 is FQGNSA. V lost 5 bases to trimming and J lost 6 bases; unmatched junction nucleotides: 4. The CDR3 is 14 amino acids. Sample: PBMCs from blood, taken 14 days before vaccination. The receptor's source is a man aged 45 to 65 who received an inactivated influenza vaccine. The chain employs TRBV7-2 and TRBJ1-6; 7 bases agree with TRBD1. The CDR3 here is CASSRTGANSPLHF. The CDR3, as DNA: TGTGCCAGCAGCCGCACAGGGGCTAATTCACCCCTCCACTTT.